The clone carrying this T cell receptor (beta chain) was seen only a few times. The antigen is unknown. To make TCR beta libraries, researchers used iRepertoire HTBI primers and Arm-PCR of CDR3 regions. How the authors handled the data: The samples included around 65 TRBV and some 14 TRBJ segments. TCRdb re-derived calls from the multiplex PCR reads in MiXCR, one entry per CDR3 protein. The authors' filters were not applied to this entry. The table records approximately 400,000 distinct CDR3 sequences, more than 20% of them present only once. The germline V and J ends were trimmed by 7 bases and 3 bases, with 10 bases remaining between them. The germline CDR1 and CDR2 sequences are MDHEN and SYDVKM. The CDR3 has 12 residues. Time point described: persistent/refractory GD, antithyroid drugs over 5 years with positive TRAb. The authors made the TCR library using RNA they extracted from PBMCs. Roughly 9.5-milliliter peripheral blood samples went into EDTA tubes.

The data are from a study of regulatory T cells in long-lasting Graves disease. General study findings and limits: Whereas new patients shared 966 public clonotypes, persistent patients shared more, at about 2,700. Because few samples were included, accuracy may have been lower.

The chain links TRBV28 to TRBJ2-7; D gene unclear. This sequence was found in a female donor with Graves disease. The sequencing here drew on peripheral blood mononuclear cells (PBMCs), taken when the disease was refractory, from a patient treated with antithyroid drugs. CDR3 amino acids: CASMKLNYEQYF. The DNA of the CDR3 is TGTGCCAGCATGAAACTGAACTACGAGCAGTACTTC. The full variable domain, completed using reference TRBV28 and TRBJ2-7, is DVKVTQSSRYLVKRTGEKVFLECVQDMDHENMFWYRQDPGLGLRLIYFSYDVKMKEKGDIPEGYSVSREKKERFSLILESASTNQTSMYLCASMKLNYEQYFGPGTRLTVT.